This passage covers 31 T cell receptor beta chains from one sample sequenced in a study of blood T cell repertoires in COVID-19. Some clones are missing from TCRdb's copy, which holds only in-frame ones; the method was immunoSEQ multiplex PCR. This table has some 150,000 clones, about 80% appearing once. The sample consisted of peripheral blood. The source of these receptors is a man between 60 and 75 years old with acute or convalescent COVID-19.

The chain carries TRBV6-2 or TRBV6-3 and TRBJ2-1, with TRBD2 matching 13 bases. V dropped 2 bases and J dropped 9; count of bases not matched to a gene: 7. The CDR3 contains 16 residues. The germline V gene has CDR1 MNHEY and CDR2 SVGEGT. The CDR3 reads CASSYELAGGLTEQFF. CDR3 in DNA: TGTGCCAGCAGTTACGAACTAGCGGGAGGGCTAACTGAGCAGTTCTTC.

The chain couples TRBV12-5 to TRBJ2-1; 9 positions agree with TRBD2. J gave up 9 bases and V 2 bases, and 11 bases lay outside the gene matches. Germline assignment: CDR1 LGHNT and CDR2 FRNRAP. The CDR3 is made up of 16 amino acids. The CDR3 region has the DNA TGTGCTAGTGGTTTGATGGTAGCGGGAGATGGTAGTGAGCAGTTCTTC. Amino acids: CASGLMVAGDGSEQFF. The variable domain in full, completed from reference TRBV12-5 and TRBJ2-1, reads DARVTQTPRHKVTEMGQEVTMRCQPILGHNTVFWYRQTMMQGLELLAYFRNRAPLDDSGMPKDRFSAEMPDATLATLKIQPSEPRDSAVYFCASGLMVAGDGSEQFFGPGTRLTVL.

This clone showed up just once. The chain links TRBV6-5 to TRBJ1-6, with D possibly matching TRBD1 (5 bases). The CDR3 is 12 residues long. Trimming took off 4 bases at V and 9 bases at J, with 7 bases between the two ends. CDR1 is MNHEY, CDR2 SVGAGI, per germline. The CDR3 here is CASSSRVSPLHF. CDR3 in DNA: TGTGCCAGCAGTTCCAGGGTTTCACCCCTCCACTTT.

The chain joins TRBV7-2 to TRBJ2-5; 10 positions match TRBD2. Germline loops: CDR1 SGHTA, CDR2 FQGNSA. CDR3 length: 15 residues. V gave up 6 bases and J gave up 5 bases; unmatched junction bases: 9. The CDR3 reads CASRGELAGVETQYF. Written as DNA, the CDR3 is TGTGCCAGCAGGGGGGAGCTAGCGGGAGTTGAGACCCAGTACTTC.

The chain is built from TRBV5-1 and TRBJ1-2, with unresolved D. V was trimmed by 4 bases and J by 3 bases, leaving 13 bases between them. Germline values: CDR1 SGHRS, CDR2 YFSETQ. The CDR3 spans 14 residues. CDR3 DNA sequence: TGCGCCAGCAGCCTTACAACAGACGACTATGGCTACACCTTC. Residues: CASSLTTDDYGYTF.

CDR3 residues: CASSRGQVGNTIYF. The CDR3 DNA reads as TGTGCCAGCTCCCGAGGACAGGTTGGAAACACCATATATTTT. The J gene is TRBJ1-3, the V gene TRBV18; 7 bases agree with TRBD1. With V trimmed by 6 bases and J by 3 bases, 5 bases remained unmatched. Germline lookup yields CDR1 KGHSH and CDR2 LQKENI. The CDR3 spans 14 residues.

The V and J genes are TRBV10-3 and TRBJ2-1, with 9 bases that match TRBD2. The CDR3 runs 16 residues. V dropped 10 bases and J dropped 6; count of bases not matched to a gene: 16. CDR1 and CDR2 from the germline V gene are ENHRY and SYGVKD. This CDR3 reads CATEGGTSGFSNEQFF. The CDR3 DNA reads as TGTGCCACCGAGGGAGGTACTAGCGGGTTCTCCAATGAGCAGTTCTTC.

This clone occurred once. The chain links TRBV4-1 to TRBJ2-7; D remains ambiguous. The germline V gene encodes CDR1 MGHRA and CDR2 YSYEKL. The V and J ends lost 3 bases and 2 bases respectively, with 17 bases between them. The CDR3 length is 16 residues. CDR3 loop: CASSQQSWRSTYEQYF. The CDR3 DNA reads TGCGCCAGCAGCCAGCAGTCCTGGCGGTCCACCTACGAGCAGTACTTC.

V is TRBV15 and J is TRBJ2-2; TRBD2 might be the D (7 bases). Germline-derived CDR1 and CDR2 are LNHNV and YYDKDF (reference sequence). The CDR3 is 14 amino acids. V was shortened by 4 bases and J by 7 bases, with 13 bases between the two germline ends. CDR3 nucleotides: TGTGCCACCAGCACCGGGGGGCGGAGCGGGGAGCTGTTTTTT. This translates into CATSTGGRSGELFF.

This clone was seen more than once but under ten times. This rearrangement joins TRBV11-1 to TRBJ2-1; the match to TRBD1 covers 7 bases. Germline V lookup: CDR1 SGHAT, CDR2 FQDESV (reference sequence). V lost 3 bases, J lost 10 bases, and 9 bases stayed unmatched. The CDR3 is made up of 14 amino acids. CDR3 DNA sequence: TGTGCCAGCAGCTTGACCGGGACCAGGGGGGAGCAGTTCTTC. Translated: CASSLTGTRGEQFF.

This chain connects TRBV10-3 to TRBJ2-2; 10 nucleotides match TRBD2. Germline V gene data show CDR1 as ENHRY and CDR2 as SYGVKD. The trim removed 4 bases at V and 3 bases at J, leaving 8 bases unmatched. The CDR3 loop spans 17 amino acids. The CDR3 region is CAISGPSGREYTGELFF. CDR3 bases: TGTGCCATCAGTGGACCTAGCGGGAGAGAGTACACCGGGGAGCTGTTTTTT.

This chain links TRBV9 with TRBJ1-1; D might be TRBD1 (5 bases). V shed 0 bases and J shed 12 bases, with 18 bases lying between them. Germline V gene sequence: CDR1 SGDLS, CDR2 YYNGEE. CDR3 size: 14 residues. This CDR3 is CASSVDSSGGGTFF. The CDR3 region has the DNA TGTGCCAGCAGCGTAGATTCGTCCGGGGGAGGGACTTTCTTT.

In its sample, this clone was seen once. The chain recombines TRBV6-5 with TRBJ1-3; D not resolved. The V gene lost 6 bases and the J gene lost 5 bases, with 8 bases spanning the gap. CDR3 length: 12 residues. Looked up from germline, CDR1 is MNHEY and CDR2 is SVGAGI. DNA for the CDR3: TGTGCCAGCAGCCGGGAAAGAAACACCATATATTTT. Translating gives CASSRERNTIYF.

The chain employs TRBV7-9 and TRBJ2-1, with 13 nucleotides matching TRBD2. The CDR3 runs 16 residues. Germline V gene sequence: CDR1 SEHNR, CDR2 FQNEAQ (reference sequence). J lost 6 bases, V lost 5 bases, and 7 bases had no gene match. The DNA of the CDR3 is TGTGCCAGCAGCGTACTAGCGGGAGGGCAGGGCAATGAGCAGTTCTTC. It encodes CASSVLAGGQGNEQFF.

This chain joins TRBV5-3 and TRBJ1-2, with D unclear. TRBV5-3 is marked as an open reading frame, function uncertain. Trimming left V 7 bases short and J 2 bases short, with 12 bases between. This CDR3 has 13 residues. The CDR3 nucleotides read TGTGCCAGAGAGTTGCAACGGAACTATGGCTACACCTTC. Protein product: CARELQRNYGYTF.

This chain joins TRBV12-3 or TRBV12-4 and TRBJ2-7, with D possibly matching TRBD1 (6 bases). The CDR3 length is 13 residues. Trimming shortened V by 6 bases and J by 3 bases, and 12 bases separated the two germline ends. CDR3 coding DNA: TGTGCCAGCAGCCCAGGGGTGGGCTACGAGCAGTACTTC. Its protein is CASSPGVGYEQYF.

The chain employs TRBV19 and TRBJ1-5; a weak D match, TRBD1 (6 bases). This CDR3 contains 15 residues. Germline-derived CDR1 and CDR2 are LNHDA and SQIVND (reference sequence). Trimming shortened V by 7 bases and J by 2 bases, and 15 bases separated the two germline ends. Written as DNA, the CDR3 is TGTGCCAGTACCCCGACAGGAATCGGCAATCAGCCCCAGCATTTT. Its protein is CASTPTGIGNQPQHF. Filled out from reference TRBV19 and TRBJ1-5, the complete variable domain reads DGGITQSPKYLFRKEGQNVTLSCEQNLNHDAMYWYRQDPGQGLRLIYYSQIVNDFQKGDIAEGYSVSREKKESFPLTVTSAQKNPTAFYLCASTPTGIGNQPQHFGDGTRLSIL.

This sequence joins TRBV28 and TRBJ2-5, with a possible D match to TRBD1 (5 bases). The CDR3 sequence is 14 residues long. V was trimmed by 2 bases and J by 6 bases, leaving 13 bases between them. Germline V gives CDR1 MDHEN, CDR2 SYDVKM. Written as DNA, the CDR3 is TGTGCCAGCAGTTTAAGGGCAGGGTGGAAGACCCAGTACTTC. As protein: CASSLRAGWKTQYF. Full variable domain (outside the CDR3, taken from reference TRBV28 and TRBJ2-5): DVKVTQSSRYLVKRTGEKVFLECVQDMDHENMFWYRQDPGLGLRLIYFSYDVKMKEKGDIPEGYSVSREKKERFSLILESASTNQTSMYLCASSLRAGWKTQYFGPGTRLLVL.

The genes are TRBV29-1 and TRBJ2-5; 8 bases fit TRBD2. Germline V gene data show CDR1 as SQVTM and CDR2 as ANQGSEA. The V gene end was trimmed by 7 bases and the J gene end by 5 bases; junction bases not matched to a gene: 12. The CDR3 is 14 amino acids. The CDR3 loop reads CSAGPAGAHETQYF. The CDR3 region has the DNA TGCAGCGCGGGGCCAGCGGGAGCCCACGAGACCCAGTACTTC.

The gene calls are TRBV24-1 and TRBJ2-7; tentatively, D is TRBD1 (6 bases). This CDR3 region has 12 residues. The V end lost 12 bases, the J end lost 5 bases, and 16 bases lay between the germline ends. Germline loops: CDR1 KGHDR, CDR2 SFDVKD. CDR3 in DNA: TGTGCCCCGAATCCGGGACAAAACGAGCAGTACTTC. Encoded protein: CAPNPGQNEQYF.

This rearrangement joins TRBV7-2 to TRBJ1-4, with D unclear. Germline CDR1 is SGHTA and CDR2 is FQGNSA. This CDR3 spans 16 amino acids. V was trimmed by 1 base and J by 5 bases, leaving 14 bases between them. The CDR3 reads CASSLGGYQPNEKLFF. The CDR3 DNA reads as TGTGCCAGCAGCTTAGGCGGATACCAGCCAAATGAAAAACTGTTTTTT.

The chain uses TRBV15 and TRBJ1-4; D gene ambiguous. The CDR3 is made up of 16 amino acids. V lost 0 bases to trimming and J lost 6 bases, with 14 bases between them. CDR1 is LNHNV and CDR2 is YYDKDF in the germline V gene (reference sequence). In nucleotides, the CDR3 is TGTGCCACCAGCAGAGATACCGGTACGAGAGATGAAAAACTGTTTTTT. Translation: CATSRDTGTRDEKLFF.

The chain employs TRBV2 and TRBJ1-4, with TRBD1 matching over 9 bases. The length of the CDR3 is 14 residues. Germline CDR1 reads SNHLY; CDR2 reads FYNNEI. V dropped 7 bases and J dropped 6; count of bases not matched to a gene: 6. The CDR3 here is CASKLGQGYEKLFF. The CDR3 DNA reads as TGTGCCAGCAAGCTGGGACAGGGATATGAAAAACTGTTTTTT.

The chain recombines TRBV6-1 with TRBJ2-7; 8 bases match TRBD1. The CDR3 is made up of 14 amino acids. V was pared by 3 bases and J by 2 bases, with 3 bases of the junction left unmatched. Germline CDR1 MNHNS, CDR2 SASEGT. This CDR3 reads CASSDGTGAYEQYF. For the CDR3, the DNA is TGTGCCAGCAGTGACGGGACAGGCGCCTACGAGCAGTACTTC.

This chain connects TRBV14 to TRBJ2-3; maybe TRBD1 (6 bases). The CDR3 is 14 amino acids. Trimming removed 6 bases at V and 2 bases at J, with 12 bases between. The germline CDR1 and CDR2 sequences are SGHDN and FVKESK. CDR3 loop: CASRKTGITDTQYF. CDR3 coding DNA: TGTGCCAGCAGAAAAACAGGGATCACAGATACGCAGTATTTT.

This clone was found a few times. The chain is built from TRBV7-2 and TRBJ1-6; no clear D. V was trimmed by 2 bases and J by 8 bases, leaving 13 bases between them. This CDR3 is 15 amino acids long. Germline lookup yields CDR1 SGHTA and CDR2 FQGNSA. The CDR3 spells CASSLIGLGDSPLHF. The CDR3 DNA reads TGTGCCAGCAGCTTAATCGGGTTGGGAGATTCACCCCTCCACTTT.

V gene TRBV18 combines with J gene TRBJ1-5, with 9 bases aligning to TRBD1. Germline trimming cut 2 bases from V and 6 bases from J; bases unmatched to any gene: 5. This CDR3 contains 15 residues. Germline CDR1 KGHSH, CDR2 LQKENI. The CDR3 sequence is CASSPGTGSGQPQHF. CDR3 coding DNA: TGTGCCAGCTCACCAGGGACAGGGTCAGGTCAGCCCCAGCATTTT.

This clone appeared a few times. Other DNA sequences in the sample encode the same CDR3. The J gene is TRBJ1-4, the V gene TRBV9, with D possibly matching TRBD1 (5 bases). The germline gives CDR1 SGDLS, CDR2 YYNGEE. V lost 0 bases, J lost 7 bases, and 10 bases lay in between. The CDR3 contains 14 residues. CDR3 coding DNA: TGTGCCAGCAGCGTAGGGCAGGGCGGTGAAAAACTGTTTTTT. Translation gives CASSVGQGGEKLFF.

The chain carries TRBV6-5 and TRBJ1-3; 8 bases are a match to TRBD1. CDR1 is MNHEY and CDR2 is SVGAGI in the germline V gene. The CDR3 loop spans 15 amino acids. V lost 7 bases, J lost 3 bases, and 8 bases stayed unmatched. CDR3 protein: CASNQQGVGGNTIYF. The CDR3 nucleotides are TGTGCCAGCAATCAACAGGGGGTTGGTGGAAACACCATATATTTT.

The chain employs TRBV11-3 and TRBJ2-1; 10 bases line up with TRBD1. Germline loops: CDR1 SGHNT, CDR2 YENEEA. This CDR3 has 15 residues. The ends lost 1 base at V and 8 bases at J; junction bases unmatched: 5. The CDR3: CASSLVGTGEDEQFF. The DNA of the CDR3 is TGTGCCAGCAGCTTAGTTGGGACAGGGGAGGATGAGCAGTTCTTC.

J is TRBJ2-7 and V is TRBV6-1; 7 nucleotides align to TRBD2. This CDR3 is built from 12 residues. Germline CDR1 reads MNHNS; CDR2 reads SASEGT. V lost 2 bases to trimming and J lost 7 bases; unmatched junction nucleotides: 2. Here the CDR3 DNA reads TGTGCCAGCAGTGAACAGGGAGGGGAGCAGTACTTC. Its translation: CASSEQGGEQYF.